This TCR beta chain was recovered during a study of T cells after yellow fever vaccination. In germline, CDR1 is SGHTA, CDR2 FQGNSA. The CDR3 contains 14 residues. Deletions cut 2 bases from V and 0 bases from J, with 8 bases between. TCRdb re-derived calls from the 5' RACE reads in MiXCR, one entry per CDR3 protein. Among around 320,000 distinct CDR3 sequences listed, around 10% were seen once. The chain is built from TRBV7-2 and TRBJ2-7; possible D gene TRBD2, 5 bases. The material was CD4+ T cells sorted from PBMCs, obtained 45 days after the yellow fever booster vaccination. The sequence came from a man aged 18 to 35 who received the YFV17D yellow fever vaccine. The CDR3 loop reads CASSLRTSSYEQYV. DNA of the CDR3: TGTGCCAGCAGCTTACGAACTAGCTCCTACGAGCAGTACGTC.